This passage covers 9 T cell receptor beta chains from one sample sequenced in a study of blood T cell repertoires in COVID-19. Generated by immunoSEQ multiplex PCR, the TCRdb table keeps only in-frame clones and is missing some. Among some 49,000 clones listed, roughly nine tenths were seen once. Material for sequencing was peripheral blood. These receptors were taken from a man between 65 and 79 years old with active COVID-19.

The V and J genes are TRBV23-1 and TRBJ2-5; D perhaps matches TRBD1 (6 bases). TRBV23-1 is treated as an ORF (open reading frame) with a function not yet certain. Between the trimmed V and J ends, which lost 3 bases and 0 bases, there was a span of 8 bases. The CDR3 is 14 amino acids. CDR3 sequence reads: CASSHRTDQETQYF. CDR3 nucleotides: TGCGCCAGCAGTCACAGGACAGACCAAGAGACCCAGTACTTC.

V and J are TRBV19 and TRBJ1-1; tentative D call: TRBD1 (6 bases). This CDR3 spans 15 amino acids. The V gene lost 6 bases and the J gene lost 0 bases, with 14 bases spanning the gap. Germline CDR1 LNHDA, CDR2 SQIVND (reference sequence). Here the CDR3 DNA reads TGTGCCAGTAGCCCCGCTGGGACATTGAACACTGAAGCTTTCTTT. Its translation is CASSPAGTLNTEAFF.

V and J are TRBV28 and TRBJ2-3, with TRBD2 matching 8 bases. Trimming removed 6 bases from V and 5 bases from J; junction bases left unmatched: 10. Per germline, CDR1 MDHEN and CDR2 SYDVKM. This CDR3 has 15 residues. CDR3 sequence: CASRDTSGSRDTQYF. The CDR3 bases are TGTGCCAGCAGGGACACTAGCGGCTCCCGAGATACGCAGTATTTT.

This chain links TRBV7-9 with TRBJ2-3; a possible D gene is TRBD2 (5 bases). The CDR3 has 13 residues. Deletions cut 1 base from V and 6 bases from J, with 8 bases between. Germline V CDR1 and CDR2: SEHNR, FQNEAQ (reference sequence). This CDR3 is CASSLGGLDTQYF. Here the CDR3 DNA reads TGTGCCAGCAGCTTAGGCGGGTTGGATACGCAGTATTTT.

The V and J genes are TRBV6-2 or TRBV6-3 and TRBJ2-3, with unresolved D. Germline loops: CDR1 MNHEY, CDR2 SVGEGT. Trimming removed 5 bases from V and 3 bases from J, with 15 bases in between. CDR3 length: 15 residues. CDR3 loop: CASSNKSLLTDTQYF. For the CDR3, the DNA is TGTGCCAGCAGTAACAAGTCCCTTTTAACAGATACGCAGTATTTT.

V gene TRBV6-5 combines with J gene TRBJ2-7, with 7 bases identical to TRBD1. Germline V CDR1 and CDR2: MNHEY, SVGAGI. V trimming: 4 bases; J trimming: 6 bases; junction bases outside the gene matches: 3. This CDR3 comprises 12 residues. The CDR3 spells CASSFRQGEQYF. The DNA of the CDR3 is TGTGCCAGCAGTTTCCGACAGGGCGAGCAGTACTTC.

The chain carries TRBV6-6 and TRBJ1-3; D is possibly TRBD1 (5 bases). V shed 2 bases and J shed 4 bases, with 15 bases lying between them. CDR1 MNHNY and CDR2 SVGAGI come from the germline V gene (reference sequence). CDR3 length: 16 amino acids. The CDR3 nucleotides read TGTGCCAGCAGTTACGTCCGGGGGATCGGGGGAAACACCATATATTTT. This codes for CASSYVRGIGGNTIYF.

The chain combines TRBV7-3 with TRBJ2-1, with 10 bases aligning to TRBD2. The ends lost 4 bases at V and 8 bases at J; junction bases unmatched: 8. The germline V gene has CDR1 SGHTA and CDR2 FQGTGA. This CDR3 contains 15 residues. The CDR3 protein is CASSSSSGGGHEQFF. The CDR3 nucleotides are TGTGCCAGCAGCTCGTCTAGCGGGGGCGGGCATGAGCAGTTCTTC.

The chain joins TRBV2 to TRBJ1-2; 10 bases line up with TRBD1. The CDR3 length is 15 residues. V shed 3 bases, J shed 2 bases, and the junction held 3 bases outside the gene matches. Per germline, CDR1 SNHLY and CDR2 FYNNEI. The CDR3 DNA reads TGTGCCAGCAGTGAGGGGACAGGGGAAAACTATGGCTACACCTTC. It translates to CASSEGTGENYGYTF.